There are many counts of the clone carrying this TCR beta chain. The antigen is not known. TCRdb used MiXCR to reprocess the RT-PCR reads, holding one entry per CDR3 protein. The sample includes about 300,000 distinct CDR3 sequences, 21% of them seen just once. This entry comes from a study of response to subunit inactivated influenza vaccine. Broader study findings: The study's authors posited that every seasonal influenza vaccination enlists few new T cells.

V lost 2 bases and J 5 bases, leaving 9 bases between the germline ends. Germline lookup yields CDR1 LGHDT and CDR2 YNNKEL (reference sequence). The CDR3 runs to 14 residues. The chain links TRBV3-1 to TRBJ2-2; D is ambiguous. This receptor was taken from a man between 50 and 75 years old who received an inactivated influenza vaccine. The material sequenced was PBMCs from blood, taken less than 22 months after vaccination. The CDR3 loop is CASSQLGFTGELFF. The CDR3 nucleotides read TGTGCCAGCAGCCAATTAGGGTTTACCGGGGAGCTGTTTTTT.